Sequencing of this TCR beta chain was carried out in a study of T cell responses to AZD1222 COVID-19 vaccine. Whole-study findings and limits: Scientists sampled the repertoires only once the peak T cell response had passed.

This clone has more than one count but fewer than ten. No antigen is known for it. The assay was immunoSEQ multiplex PCR, and TCRdb's table has in-frame clones only and misses some. The sample lists approximately 110,000 clones; approximately 88% were seen once. The length of the CDR3 is 14 residues. Trimming pared 6 bases from V and 1 base from J, leaving 9 bases between. The V gene's germline CDR1 is SGHAT and CDR2 FQDESV (reference sequence). Material: peripheral blood, obtained on day 0 of AZD1222 vaccination. The chain employs TRBV11-1 and TRBJ1-4; D is unresolved. The receptor was derived from an adult in good health. The CDR3: CASSPGRTNEKLFF. The CDR3 bases are TGTGCCAGCAGTCCGGGGAGAACTAATGAAAAACTGTTTTTT.